The 24 T cell receptor beta chains listed next were all sequenced from one sample in a study of cytomegalovirus exposure and HLA in healthy donors. Generated by immunoSEQ multiplex PCR, the TCRdb table keeps only in-frame clones and is missing some. The profile shows about 240,000 clones, about 86% of them singletons. The specimen was PBMCs. All receptors come from a woman aged 30 to 39 in good health and CMV-seropositive.

The chain carries TRBV4-1 and TRBJ2-7, with TRBD1 identical over 7 bases. V shed 4 bases, J shed 3 bases, and the junction held 9 bases outside the gene matches. CDR1 and CDR2 (germline): MGHRA, YSYEKL. CDR3 length: 15 amino acids. The CDR3 nucleotides are TGCGCCAGCAGCCTCAGGGACAGCCATAGCTACGAGCAGTACTTC. As protein: CASSLRDSHSYEQYF.

Only a few counts were recorded for this clone. This chain joins TRBV5-1 and TRBJ2-7; 7 positions match TRBD2. V was clipped by 5 bases and J by 0 bases; unmatched bases: 8. Germline values: CDR1 SGHRS, CDR2 YFSETQ. The CDR3 length is 15 residues. CDR3 in DNA: TGCGCCAGCAGGGACCAAGGGACTACCTCCTACGAGCAGTACTTC. The encoded protein is CASRDQGTTSYEQYF.

The rearrangement uses TRBV5-1 and TRBJ2-1, with 8 bases fitting TRBD2. Germline CDR1 SGHRS, CDR2 YFSETQ. CDR3 length equals 15 residues. Trimming at V came to 0 bases and at J to 3 bases, leaving 2 bases not matched to a gene. The CDR3, as DNA: TGCGCCAGCAGCTTGGTAGCGGGACTCTACAATGAGCAGTTCTTC. Protein product: CASSLVAGLYNEQFF.

The rearrangement uses TRBV5-1 and TRBJ2-1; maybe TRBD1 (6 bases). Trimming cost V 1 base and J 8 bases, with 13 bases left between them. The germline V gene encodes CDR1 SGHRS and CDR2 YFSETQ. The CDR3 is 14 amino acids. CDR3 sequence: CASSLYLGADEQFF. CDR3 DNA sequence: TGCGCCAGCAGCTTGTATCTGGGGGCGGATGAGCAGTTCTTC.

This chain joins TRBV30 and TRBJ1-1, with TRBD1 matching over 8 bases. V was pared by 3 bases and J by 6 bases, with 9 bases of the junction left unmatched. Germline assignment: CDR1 GTSNPN and CDR2 SVGIG (reference sequence). There are 14 residues in the CDR3. The CDR3 sequence: CAWSPRAGGPEAFF. The CDR3 DNA reads as TGTGCCTGGAGCCCCCGGGCAGGGGGCCCTGAAGCTTTCTTT.

J is TRBJ2-7 and V is TRBV4-1, with D tentatively TRBD2 (5 bases). This CDR3 comprises 13 residues. Germline lookup yields CDR1 MGHRA and CDR2 YSYEKL. The V and J ends lost 3 bases and 2 bases respectively, with 8 bases between them. DNA for the CDR3: TGCGCCAGCAGCCACAGCGGTCCCTACGAGCAGTACTTC. Translation gives CASSHSGPYEQYF.

In the case of this clone: The sample carries other DNA sequences with the same CDR3. The V and J genes are TRBV18 and TRBJ2-7, with 10 nucleotides matching TRBD1. V gave up 6 bases and J gave up 2 bases; unmatched junction bases: 4. The CDR3 length is 14 residues. Germline V CDR1 and CDR2: KGHSH, LQKENI. The CDR3 reads CASSPGTGAYEQYF. The CDR3 bases are TGTGCCAGCTCTCCCGGGACAGGGGCCTACGAGCAGTACTTC.

This chain links TRBV6-1 with TRBJ2-5; 10 positions agree with TRBD1. Trimming removed 8 bases from V and 5 bases from J; junction bases left unmatched: 5. The germline V gene encodes CDR1 MNHNS and CDR2 SASEGT. CDR3 length equals 13 residues. The DNA for the CDR3 is TGTGCCAGCCGTTGGACAGGGGGTGAGACCCAGTACTTC. Translating gives CASRWTGGETQYF.

The genes are TRBV7-9 and TRBJ2-1; 12 bases are shared with TRBD2. The CDR3 loop spans 16 amino acids. V dropped 1 base and J dropped 4; count of bases not matched to a gene: 2. From germline, CDR1 is SEHNR and CDR2 FQNEAQ (reference sequence). The CDR3 bases are TGTGCCAGCAGCTTAGGACTAGCGGGAGAATACAATGAGCAGTTCTTC. Translated: CASSLGLAGEYNEQFF.

The V and J genes are TRBV18 and TRBJ1-1; possible D gene TRBD1, 5 bases. The CDR3 extends over 15 amino acids. CDR1 is KGHSH and CDR2 is LQKENI in the germline V gene. The germline V and J ends were trimmed by 2 bases and 5 bases, with 15 bases remaining between them. The CDR3 nucleotides read TGTGCCAGCTCACCAGCGTTGGGAGGGACTACTGAAGCTTTCTTT. Translating it yields CASSPALGGTTEAFF.

The chain carries TRBV9 and TRBJ2-2; perhaps TRBD2 as D (5 bases). Germline V CDR1 and CDR2: SGDLS, YYNGEE. Trimming took 0 bases from V and 5 from J, leaving 14 bases between them. The CDR3 has 16 residues. CDR3 loop: CASSVDVRARTGELFF. The CDR3 bases are TGTGCCAGCAGCGTAGATGTGCGGGCCAGAACCGGGGAGCTGTTTTTT.

The J gene is TRBJ2-7, the V gene TRBV9; the D gene is possibly TRBD1 (5 bases). Germline CDR1 is SGDLS and CDR2 is YYNGEE. The CDR3 runs to 15 residues. V was shortened by 0 bases and J by 0 bases, with 10 bases between the two germline ends. Written as DNA, the CDR3 is TGTGCCAGCAGCGTAGACGACAGTCTCTCCTACGAGCAGTACTTC. The encoded protein is CASSVDDSLSYEQYF.

The rearrangement uses TRBV6-6 and TRBJ1-1; TRBD1 is a possible D gene (5 bases). Germline CDR1 reads MNHNY; CDR2 reads SVGAGI (reference sequence). V gave up 9 bases and J gave up 4 bases, with 24 bases separating them. This CDR3 is built from 16 residues. The CDR3 DNA is TGTGCCAGTTTCTTTCCCTGGGACTCAGAGAGCACTGAAGCTTTCTTT. Its translation: CASFFPWDSESTEAFF.

Worth noting for this clone: The junction differs from germline at one of its ends, possibly a read error. V gene TRBV5-4 combines with J gene TRBJ1-2; D gene unclear. The CDR3 is 14 amino acids. Germline loops: CDR1 SGHNT, CDR2 YYREEE (reference sequence). The CDR3 DNA sequence: TGTGCCAGCAGCTCCTTCCGAGATGGTCCGGCGGTTGATTTC. Its protein product is CASSSFRDGPAVDF.

The chain employs TRBV10-3 and TRBJ2-1, with D perhaps TRBD2 (7 bases). V lost 8 bases, J lost 6 bases, and 20 bases lay in between. Germline V gives CDR1 ENHRY, CDR2 SYGVKD. The CDR3 is made up of 15 amino acids. The CDR3 region is CAILKGEGGSNEQFF. The CDR3 nucleotides are TGTGCCATCCTGAAGGGGGAGGGCGGAAGCAATGAGCAGTTCTTC.

This chain joins TRBV15 and TRBJ1-3, with D unresolved. Trimming cost V 7 bases and J 2 bases, with 6 bases left between them. Germline V gene lookup returns CDR1 LNHNV and CDR2 YYDKDF (reference sequence). The CDR3 is 12 residues long. The CDR3 DNA is TGTGCCACCACCGACACTGGAAACACCATATATTTT. Residues: CATTDTGNTIYF.

The chain couples TRBV11-3 to TRBJ2-5; possibly TRBD1 for D (6 bases). The V end was cut by 0 bases, the J end by 5 bases, with 13 bases between. The CDR3 consists of 15 residues. The germline V gene has CDR1 SGHNT and CDR2 YENEEA. CDR3 bases: TGTGCCAGCAGCTTAGATGGGGGCGCAGAGGAGACCCAGTACTTC. Its protein is CASSLDGGAEETQYF.

In nucleotides, the CDR3 is TGTGCCAGTCAAGACAGAACCTACGAGCAGTACTTC. Its protein product is CASQDRTYEQYF. V and J are TRBV19 and TRBJ2-7; D may be TRBD1 (5 bases). The CDR3 extends over 12 amino acids. Trimming took off 8 bases at V and 2 bases at J, with 10 bases between the two ends. CDR1 is LNHDA, CDR2 SQIVND, per germline (reference sequence).

The gene calls are TRBV5-4 and TRBJ2-7; 10 bases are shared with TRBD2. The CDR3 has 14 amino acids. Germline V gene lookup returns CDR1 SGHNT and CDR2 YYREEE (reference sequence). V gave up 0 bases and J gave up 6 bases; unmatched junction bases: 3. This CDR3 reads CASSLVAGGAEQYF. DNA for the CDR3: TGTGCCAGCAGCTTGGTAGCGGGAGGCGCCGAGCAGTACTTC.

The chain employs TRBV30 and TRBJ2-7; the D is unclear. Trimming removed 3 bases from V and 4 bases from J, with 10 bases in between. CDR3 size: 12 residues. The germline CDR1 and CDR2 sequences are GTSNPN and SVGIG (reference sequence). Here the CDR3 DNA reads TGTGCCTGGAGCCTGGGCCCTTACGAGCAGTACTTC. Translation gives CAWSLGPYEQYF.

The rearrangement joins TRBV5-1 to TRBJ1-4; 7 positions match TRBD1. Germline V CDR1 and CDR2: SGHRS, YFSETQ. The CDR3 loop spans 15 amino acids. V dropped 4 bases and J dropped 8; count of bases not matched to a gene: 11. The CDR3 reads CASSNGWQGGEKLFF. In DNA, the CDR3 is TGCGCCAGCAGCAACGGATGGCAGGGGGGAGAAAAACTGTTTTTT.

For this clone: Other DNA sequences within the sample encode an identical CDR3. The chain is built from TRBV20-1 and TRBJ2-5, with D uncertain. V lost 3 bases and J 5 bases, leaving 4 bases between the germline ends. CDR1 DFQATT and CDR2 SNEGSKA come from the germline V gene (reference sequence). The CDR3 is 10 residues long. The CDR3 spells CSASGETQYF. CDR3 nucleotide sequence: TGCAGTGCTAGCGGGGAGACCCAGTACTTC.

The gene calls are TRBV25-1 and TRBJ2-1, with 8 bases aligning to TRBD2. CDR1 and CDR2 (germline): MGHDK, SYGVNS. J lost 2 bases, V lost 5 bases, and 11 bases had no gene match. The CDR3 covers 17 residues. The CDR3 DNA is TGTGCCAGCAGTAGGGGAGCCGGGAGGGCCACCTACAATGAGCAGTTCTTC. Protein product: CASSRGAGRATYNEQFF. Drawing the rest from reference TRBV25-1 and TRBJ2-1, the complete variable domain is EADIYQTPRYLVIGTGKKITLECSQTMGHDKMYWYQQDPGMELHLIHYSYGVNSTEKGDLSSESTVSRIRTEHFPLTLESARPSHTSQYLCASSRGAGRATYNEQFFGPGTRLTVL.

V gene TRBV30 combines with J gene TRBJ1-2; D is ambiguous. Germline V lookup: CDR1 GTSNPN, CDR2 SVGIG (reference sequence). This CDR3 has 11 amino acids. Trimming removed 0 bases at V and 8 bases at J, with 7 bases between. The CDR3 protein is CAWSVSAGYTF. In nucleotides, the CDR3 is TGTGCCTGGAGTGTATCCGCGGGCTACACCTTC.